The following is a T cell receptor beta chain sequence with its context. Trimming took 7 bases from V and 4 from J, leaving 14 bases between them. Germline CDR1 reads MNHEY; CDR2 reads SVGAGI. CDR3 length: 14 amino acids. The source of the sample is a study of Ad26.COV2.S vaccination and SARS-CoV-2 variants. The assay was immunoSEQ multiplex PCR, and TCRdb's table has in-frame clones only and misses some. The profile shows 300,000 to 400,000 clones, roughly 84% of them singletons. Noted treatment: approximately 18 received Ad26.COV2.S at low or high dose, single or two shots; 5 received placebo; per-sample allocation not given. The investigators took samples on day 63 after the first vaccine or placebo injection.

The sequence derives from a person between 18 and 65 years old who received the Ad26.COV2.S COVID-19 vaccine or a placebo. The starting material was peripheral blood, obtained in a trial of Ad26.COV2.S vaccine versus placebo. The chain combines TRBV6-5 with TRBJ1-5; TRBD1 is a possible D gene (5 bases). The CDR3 DNA is TGTGCCAGCAAATCCCAGGGTCCGAATCAGCCCCAGCATTTT. Its translation is CASKSQGPNQPQHF.